This T cell receptor beta chain was recovered during a study of blood T cell repertoires in COVID-19. For the study at large: There were acute and convalescent COVID-19 samples, and they came from the United States, Italy and Spain. Sources were T cells, B-cell-depleted T cells, or PBMCs; the material itself was cDNA or gDNA.

Profiling relied on immunoSEQ multiplex PCR, and the TCRdb table lists in-frame clones only, not all of them. The table shows some 110,000 clones, with roughly 87% occurring only once. This CDR3 has 15 residues. In germline, CDR1 is SGHVS, CDR2 FQNEAQ. Trimming cost V 2 bases and J 0 bases, with 11 bases left between them. Specimen: peripheral blood. The TCR sequence derives from a human donor in a cohort sampled during active COVID-19. This chain uses TRBV7-8 with TRBJ2-7; TRBD1 is a possible D gene (6 bases). The CDR3 DNA follows: TGTGCCAGCAGCTTAAGGGGACACAACTCCTACGAGCAGTACTTC. Its protein product is CASSLRGHNSYEQYF.